A selection of T cell receptor beta chains follows, all from one sample in a study of CD4+ T cells in melanoma. Sequencing was performed with immunoSEQ multiplex PCR; in TCRdb, only in-frame clones are kept and a portion is missing. The sample has about 140,000 clones; about 93% are singletons. The receptors derive from a human donor with melanoma. The CDR3 runs from the conserved cysteine through the conserved F or W. Fields, in order: clone size, D gene, V gene, J gene, CDR3 DNA, CDR3 protein. D genes are given only for firm matches. Some rows mark clone size as missing; the rest say once, few, many or name a class of expanded clone.

clone_size: -
d_call: TRBD1
v_call: TRBV7-3
j_call: TRBJ1-6
cdr3_nt: TGTGCCAGCAGCTTAGGGGACAGCAATTCACCCCTCCACTTT
cdr3_aa: CASSLGDSNSPLHF

clone_size: -
d_call: -
v_call: TRBV6-5
j_call: TRBJ2-7
cdr3_nt: TGTGCCAGCAGTTACTCGAACAGGGCCTCCTACGAGCAGTACTTC
cdr3_aa: CASSYSNRASYEQYF

clone_size: -
d_call: -
v_call: TRBV7-2
j_call: TRBJ1-2
cdr3_nt: TGTGCCAGCAGCCTAGGGTCGATGGGGGGGGGCTATGGCTACACCTTC
cdr3_aa: CASSLGSMGGGYGYTF

clone_size: -
d_call: -
v_call: TRBV5-5
j_call: TRBJ1-6
cdr3_nt: TGTGCCAGCAGCTTTGACCCTCGAGGGAGACCCCTCCACTTT
cdr3_aa: CASSFDPRGRPLHF

clone_size: -
d_call: -
v_call: TRBV5-1
j_call: TRBJ1-2
cdr3_nt: TGCGCCAGCAGTAATGGGCCCAGCAGTAACTATGGCTACACCTTC
cdr3_aa: CASSNGPSSNYGYTF

clone_size: -
d_call: TRBD1
v_call: TRBV4-1
j_call: TRBJ1-2
cdr3_nt: TGCGCCAGCAGCCCCGGTCCACAGGGGGCCAGTTACTATGGCTACACCTTC
cdr3_aa: CASSPGPQGASYYGYTF

clone_size: -
d_call: -
v_call: TRBV6-5
j_call: TRBJ1-3
cdr3_nt: TGTGCCAGCAGACCAACAGGGATTGGAAACACCATATATTTT
cdr3_aa: CASRPTGIGNTIYF

clone_size: few
d_call: TRBD1
v_call: TRBV30
j_call: TRBJ1-5
cdr3_nt: TGTGCCTGGAGACCACCGGACAGGGCCAATCAGCCCCAGCATTTT
cdr3_aa: CAWRPPDRANQPQHF

clone_size: once
d_call: -
v_call: TRBV5-1
j_call: TRBJ2-5
cdr3_nt: TGCGCCAGCAGCAGTCAGGGGTACCAAGAGACCCAGTACTTC
cdr3_aa: CASSSQGYQETQYF

clone_size: -
d_call: -
v_call: TRBV15
j_call: TRBJ2-3
cdr3_nt: TGTGCCACCAGCAGAGGCTTTCGGCGGGGTACCACAGATACGCAGTATTTT
cdr3_aa: CATSRGFRRGTTDTQYF

clone_size: -
d_call: -
v_call: TRBV2
j_call: TRBJ2-6
cdr3_nt: TGTGCCAGCAGTGAAGTCCCTGGGGCCAACGTCCTGACTTTC
cdr3_aa: CASSEVPGANVLTF

clone_size: -
d_call: -
v_call: TRBV30
j_call: TRBJ1-6
cdr3_nt: TGTGCCTGGAGTGAGTTTCCCTGGGCCCGGGACGGCAAAGAGGAGGGTTCACCCCTCCACTTT
cdr3_aa: CAWSEFPWARDGKEEGSPLHF

clone_size: -
d_call: -
v_call: TRBV5-1
j_call: TRBJ2-2
cdr3_nt: TGCGCCAGCAGCGCCAGTGCCGGGGAGCTGTTTTTT
cdr3_aa: CASSASAGELFF

clone_size: -
d_call: TRBD2
v_call: TRBV9
j_call: TRBJ2-7
cdr3_nt: TGTGCCAGCAGCGTAGATGGCAGGGAGAGACTAGCATTC
cdr3_aa: CASSVDGRERLAF

clone_size: -
d_call: TRBD1
v_call: TRBV7-2
j_call: TRBJ1-4
cdr3_nt: TGTGCCAGCAGCTTAGCGGGGACAGGGGATGAAAAACTGTTTTTT
cdr3_aa: CASSLAGTGDEKLFF

clone_size: once
d_call: -
v_call: TRBV2
j_call: TRBJ1-2
cdr3_nt: TGTGCCAGCAGTGAGGCAGTTTATGGCTACACCTTC
cdr3_aa: CASSEAVYGYTF

clone_size: -
d_call: -
v_call: TRBV30
j_call: TRBJ2-7
cdr3_nt: TGTGCCTGGAGTGTAGCCCTCGGCGAGCAGTACTTC
cdr3_aa: CAWSVALGEQYF

clone_size: -
d_call: -
v_call: TRBV28
j_call: TRBJ1-2
cdr3_nt: TGTGCCAGCACTCCTGGGGGGGTTAACTATGGCTACACCTTC
cdr3_aa: CASTPGGVNYGYTF

clone_size: -
d_call: -
v_call: TRBV6-1
j_call: TRBJ2-7
cdr3_nt: TGTGCCAGCAGGGAACCGGGACACGGCTCCTACGAGCAGTACTTC
cdr3_aa: CASREPGHGSYEQYF

clone_size: -
d_call: -
v_call: TRBV6-1
j_call: TRBJ1-4
cdr3_nt: TGTGCCAGCAGCCCTGGGGTGTCCGCTGAAAAACTGTTTTTT
cdr3_aa: CASSPGVSAEKLFF

clone_size: once
d_call: TRBD2
v_call: TRBV7-9
j_call: TRBJ2-1
cdr3_nt: TGTGCCAGCAGCTTATGGGGGGGTGAGCAGTTCTTC
cdr3_aa: CASSLWGGEQFF

clone_size: -
d_call: -
v_call: TRBV5-4
j_call: TRBJ2-5
cdr3_nt: TGTGCCAGCAGCTTGGCCAGCGGCTACCAAGAGACCCAGTACTTC
cdr3_aa: CASSLASGYQETQYF

clone_size: -
d_call: TRBD1
v_call: TRBV5-5
j_call: TRBJ2-1
cdr3_nt: TGTGCCAGCAGCTTCGCCGGGACAGGGGTCGGCAATGAGCAGTTCTTC
cdr3_aa: CASSFAGTGVGNEQFF

clone_size: -
d_call: -
v_call: TRBV27
j_call: TRBJ2-6
cdr3_nt: TGTGCCAGCAGTTTCGGGGGATCTGGGGCCAACGTCCTGACTTTC
cdr3_aa: CASSFGGSGANVLTF

clone_size: -
d_call: -
v_call: TRBV29-1
j_call: TRBJ2-7
cdr3_nt: TGCAGCGCGGCGGGCGGCTCCTACGAGCAGTACTTC
cdr3_aa: CSAAGGSYEQYF

clone_size: -
d_call: -
v_call: TRBV19
j_call: TRBJ1-5
cdr3_nt: TGTGCCAGTAGTTCCCTCGGGCAGGGCGATCAGCCCCAGCATTTT
cdr3_aa: CASSSLGQGDQPQHF

clone_size: -
d_call: -
v_call: TRBV7-6
j_call: TRBJ1-6
cdr3_nt: TGTGCCAGCAGCTTAGGCCCAGGGGCCGGATATTCACCCCTCCACTTT
cdr3_aa: CASSLGPGAGYSPLHF

clone_size: -
d_call: -
v_call: TRBV30
j_call: TRBJ2-1
cdr3_nt: TGTGCCTGGAGTCGGGAGATGCCCTACAATGAGCAGTTCTTC
cdr3_aa: CAWSREMPYNEQFF

clone_size: -
d_call: -
v_call: TRBV30
j_call: TRBJ2-1
cdr3_nt: TGTGCCTGGGGCCTCGAGGCCCCCAATGAGCAGTTCTTC
cdr3_aa: CAWGLEAPNEQFF

clone_size: -
d_call: -
v_call: TRBV10-3
j_call: TRBJ2-7
cdr3_nt: TGTGCCGCGCGGGAAGGGGGGGTCTCCTACGAGCAGTACTTC
cdr3_aa: CAAREGGVSYEQYF

clone_size: -
d_call: TRBD1
v_call: TRBV7-9
j_call: TRBJ1-4
cdr3_nt: TGTGCCAGCAGCTCAAAGGGGGCGGAAAATGAAAAACTGTTTTTT
cdr3_aa: CASSSKGAENEKLFF

clone_size: -
d_call: -
v_call: TRBV7-9
j_call: TRBJ2-7
cdr3_nt: TGTGCCAGCAGCTTATCAGTCTACGAGCAGTACTTC
cdr3_aa: CASSLSVYEQYF

clone_size: few
d_call: TRBD1
v_call: TRBV19
j_call: TRBJ1-5
cdr3_nt: TGTGCCAGTAGTGTCGGGACAGGGAGACAGCCCCAGCATTTT
cdr3_aa: CASSVGTGRQPQHF

clone_size: -
d_call: -
v_call: TRBV6-5
j_call: TRBJ2-5
cdr3_nt: TGTGCCAGCTGGGACCCTCTTGAGACCCAGTACTTC
cdr3_aa: CASWDPLETQYF

clone_size: -
d_call: TRBD1
v_call: TRBV5-5
j_call: TRBJ2-7
cdr3_nt: TGTGCCAGCAGCTTGGCCGGGGACAGACCCTACGAGCAGTACTTC
cdr3_aa: CASSLAGDRPYEQYF

clone_size: -
d_call: TRBD1
v_call: TRBV27
j_call: TRBJ2-3
cdr3_nt: TGTGCCAGCAGTTTCCAAGGGGGCTCAGATACGCAGTATTTT
cdr3_aa: CASSFQGGSDTQYF

clone_size: once
d_call: TRBD2
v_call: TRBV7-9
j_call: TRBJ2-1
cdr3_nt: TGTGCCAGCAGCTCCTTTCCTAGCGGGGGGCAGTACAATGAGCAGTTCTTC
cdr3_aa: CASSSFPSGGQYNEQFF

clone_size: few
d_call: -
v_call: TRBV7-9
j_call: TRBJ2-7
cdr3_nt: TGTGCCAGCAGCTTGGACCAAGTCGTTCGCGAGCAGTACTTC
cdr3_aa: CASSLDQVVREQYF

clone_size: -
d_call: -
v_call: TRBV5-1
j_call: TRBJ2-1
cdr3_nt: TGCGCCAGCAGCTCAAACTACGGACAGCCCTACAATGAGCAGTTCTTC
cdr3_aa: CASSSNYGQPYNEQFF

clone_size: -
d_call: TRBD1
v_call: TRBV2
j_call: TRBJ1-1
cdr3_nt: TGTGCCAGCAGAGGGACAGGTGGCACTGAAGCTTTCTTT
cdr3_aa: CASRGTGGTEAFF

clone_size: once
d_call: TRBD2
v_call: TRBV5-1
j_call: TRBJ2-5
cdr3_nt: TGCGCCAGCAGCAGCCCCACTAGCGGGGTTGGAGAGACCCAGTACTTC
cdr3_aa: CASSSPTSGVGETQYF

clone_size: -
d_call: -
v_call: TRBV5-1
j_call: TRBJ2-5
cdr3_nt: TGCGCCAGCAGCTGGGCCCCAGGCCAAGAGACCCAGTACTTC
cdr3_aa: CASSWAPGQETQYF